This TCR beta chain came from a study of OX40 agonist ivuxolimab in advanced cancers. For the study at large: Patients took ivuxolimab, an agonistic anti-OX40 (CD134) antibody. Patients in the trial were receiving intravenous ivuxolimab every 2 weeks, at doses of 0.01 to 10 mg/kg. Dose-escalation patients were diagnosed with hepatocellular carcinoma, melanoma, renal cell cancer or head and neck cancer. Study-level findings and limits: Antigens targeted by the expanded peripheral T cells were not determined.

Method: immunoSEQ multiplex PCR; TCRdb's copy keeps in-frame clones and lacks some. Among tens of thousands of clones listed, roughly four fifths were seen once. The CDR3 runs 12 residues. V dropped 8 bases and J dropped 1 base, with 9 bases sitting between them. Germline CDR1 MNHNY, CDR2 SVGAGI (reference sequence). Comment on this clone: The antigen is not known.

This rearrangement joins TRBV6-6 to TRBJ2-7, with TRBD2 as a possible D gene (5 bases). Specimen: CD4+ or CD8+ T cells sorted from blood, collected in a trial of the OX40 agonist ivuxolimab. This TCR derives from an adult with an advanced solid tumor such as melanoma, head and neck, liver or kidney cancer. The CDR3: CASRGTSYEQYF. CDR3 sequence (DNA): TGTGCCAGCCGGGGTACTTCCTACGAGCAGTACTTC.